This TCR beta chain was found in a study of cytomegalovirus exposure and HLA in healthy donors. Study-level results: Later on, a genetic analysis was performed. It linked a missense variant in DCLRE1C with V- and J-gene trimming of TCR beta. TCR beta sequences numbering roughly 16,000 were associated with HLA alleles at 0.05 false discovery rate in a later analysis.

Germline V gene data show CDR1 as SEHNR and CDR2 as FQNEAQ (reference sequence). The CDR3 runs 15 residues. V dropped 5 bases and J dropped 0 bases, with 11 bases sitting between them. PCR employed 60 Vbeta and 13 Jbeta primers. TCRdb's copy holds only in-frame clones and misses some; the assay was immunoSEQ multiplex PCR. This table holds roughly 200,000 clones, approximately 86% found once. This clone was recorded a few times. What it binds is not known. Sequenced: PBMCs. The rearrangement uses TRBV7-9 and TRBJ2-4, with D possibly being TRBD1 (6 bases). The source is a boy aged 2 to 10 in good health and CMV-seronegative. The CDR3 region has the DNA TGTGCCAGCAGCCGGGACACCGTAGCCAAAAACATTCAGTACTTC. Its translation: CASSRDTVAKNIQYF.